The rows below give T cell receptor beta chains drawn from one sample of a study of radiotherapy plus CTLA-4 blockade in lung cancer. The assay was immunoSEQ multiplex PCR, and TCRdb's table has in-frame clones only and misses some. The profile covers 64,000 or so clones, with 65% to 80% appearing a single time and roughly 8.7% taken by the ten largest. The sequenced sample was peripheral blood, obtained from a patient treated with radiotherapy plus ipilimumab. The receptors shown here come from a human donor with non-small cell lung cancer whose response to radiotherapy plus ipilimumab could not be evaluated. Each CDR3 is given with its conserved first and last residue. A D gene is named only where the DNA matches it firmly. Rows may omit the clone size; those that give it use once, few, many or a size class.

clone_size d_call cdr3_length j_call v_call cdr3_aa cdr3_nt
once - 16 TRBJ1-2 TRBV6-1 CASSAFGQISNYGYTF TGTGCCAGCAGTGCCTTTGGACAGATCTCTAACTATGGCTACACCTTC
few TRBD1 14 TRBJ2-2 TRBV6-1 CASSRGQGIGELFF TGTGCCAGCAGTCGCGGACAGGGGATCGGGGAGCTGTTTTTT
- - 15 TRBJ1-1 TRBV7-9 CASSQPPGTNTEAFF TGTGCCAGCAGCCAACCCCCGGGAACGAACACTGAAGCTTTCTTT
- TRBD2 17 TRBJ2-3 TRBV4-2 CASSPSLARGGPDTQYF TGTGCCAGCAGCCCCTCCTTAGCGCGGGGGGGTCCAGATACGCAGTATTTT
- - 14 TRBJ1-5 TRBV30 CAWESGGGNQPQHF TGTGCCTGGGAGTCGGGGGGGGGCAATCAGCCCCAGCATTTT
- TRBD2 16 TRBJ2-7 TRBV7-2 CASSFLGLAGSYEQYF TGTGCCAGCAGCTTCCTTGGCCTAGCGGGTTCCTACGAGCAGTACTTC
- TRBD1 15 TRBJ2-1 TRBV19 CASSRGQGAVNEQFF TGTGCCAGTAGTAGGGGACAGGGGGCGGTCAATGAGCAGTTCTTC
once TRBD1 14 TRBJ1-2 TRBV10-3 CAISERQGSNGYTF TGTGCCATCAGTGAGCGACAGGGATCTAATGGCTACACCTTC
- TRBD2 14 TRBJ2-1 TRBV30 CAWSGLAVYNEQFF TGTGCCTGGAGTGGGCTAGCGGTCTACAATGAGCAGTTCTTC
- - 15 TRBJ2-1 TRBV7-6 CASSLNREPYNEQFF TGTGCCAGCAGCTTAAACAGGGAACCCTACAATGAGCAGTTCTTC
- TRBD1 15 TRBJ1-2 TRBV4-1 CASSHSAGGNYGYTF TGCGCCAGCAGCCATAGCGCAGGGGGCAACTATGGCTACACCTTC
- TRBD2 16 TRBJ2-1 TRBV5-1 CASSWEGRLANNEQFF TGCGCCAGCAGCTGGGAAGGGAGACTAGCGAACAATGAGCAGTTCTTC
- - 15 TRBJ2-2 TRBV6-6 CASSYAGQSIGELFF TGTGCCAGCAGTTACGCGGGACAGTCTATCGGGGAGCTGTTTTTT
few TRBD2 15 TRBJ2-3 TRBV7-2 CASSLVQAGVSTQYF TGTGCCAGCAGCTTAGTTCAAGCGGGGGTGAGCACGCAGTATTTT
- TRBD2 17 TRBJ2-1 TRBV5-6 CASSLLFRSGSVDEQFF TGTGCCAGCAGCTTGCTTTTTCGGAGCGGGAGTGTCGATGAGCAGTTCTTC
- TRBD1 13 TRBJ1-4 TRBV19 CASTDRADEKLFF TGTGCCAGTACCGACAGGGCGGATGAAAAACTGTTTTTT
few TRBD1 15 TRBJ1-3 TRBV9 CASSARGTGGNTIYF TGTGCCAGCAGCGCGAGGGGGACAGGCGGAAACACCATATATTTT
- - 14 TRBJ1-2 TRBV6-5 CASTRDGANYGYTF TGTGCCAGCACGCGCGACGGAGCAAACTATGGCTACACCTTC
- TRBD2 14 TRBJ2-3 TRBV28 CASSLRGGADTQYF TGTGCCAGCAGTCTGCGGGGGGGTGCAGATACGCAGTATTTT
- - 15 TRBJ1-2 TRBV5-8 CASSFQGSLNYGYTF TGTGCCAGCAGCTTCCAGGGGAGTCTGAACTATGGCTACACCTTC
- TRBD2 16 TRBJ2-7 TRBV4-2 CASSQERAGGSYEQYF TGTGCCAGCAGCCAAGAACGGGCGGGAGGTAGTTACGAGCAGTACTTC
medium-sized TRBD1 15 TRBJ1-2 TRBV5-1 CASSLATGSPDGYTF TGCGCCAGCAGCTTGGCGACAGGGAGCCCGGATGGCTACACCTTC
few TRBD1 17 TRBJ1-1 TRBV5-1 CASSLLTGGYMNTEAFF TGCGCCAGCAGCTTATTGACAGGGGGGTACATGAACACTGAAGCTTTCTTT
- - 12 TRBJ1-1 TRBV5-1 CASSFGGTEAFF TGCGCCAGCAGCTTCGGGGGCACTGAAGCTTTCTTT
once TRBD1 15 TRBJ1-2 TRBV5-6 CASSLRDRGPGGYTF TGTGCCAGCAGCCTCCGGGACAGGGGGCCTGGTGGCTACACCTTC
- - 15 TRBJ2-7 TRBV4-2 CASSQRKEGAYEQYF TGTGCCAGCAGCCAAAGAAAAGAGGGGGCCTACGAGCAGTACTTC
- TRBD1 15 TRBJ1-1 TRBV5-1 CASSLTGQGVGEAFF TGCGCCAGCAGCTTGACGGGACAGGGAGTTGGTGAAGCTTTCTTT
- - 12 TRBJ1-2 TRBV5-1 CASSQQGDDYTF TGCGCCAGCAGCCAACAGGGAGATGACTACACCTTC
- - 13 TRBJ2-7 TRBV19 CASRPDTSDEQYF TGTGCCAGTAGACCAGACACCAGTGACGAGCAGTACTTC
- - 16 TRBJ1-6 TRBV19 CASSIISGKSNSPLHF TGTGCCAGTAGTATAATATCAGGGAAGTCGAATTCACCCCTCCACTTT
- - 15 TRBJ2-7 TRBV7-9 CASSFRDINTYEQYF TGTGCCAGCAGCTTCCGGGACATTAACACCTACGAGCAGTACTTC
- - 12 TRBJ1-3 TRBV19 CASRSRGDTIYF TGTGCCAGTAGATCCAGGGGTGACACCATATATTTT
- - 15 TRBJ1-5 TRBV7-6 CASSPGGRGSLPQHF TGTGCCAGCAGCCCCGGAGGACGCGGGAGTCTGCCCCAGCATTTT
- - 12 TRBJ2-7 TRBV10-3 CAISEERYEQYF TGTGCCATCAGTGAGGAGCGCTACGAGCAGTACTTC
- TRBD1 14 TRBJ1-4 TRBV5-1 CASSRTGEDEKLFF TGCGCCAGCAGCAGGACAGGGGAGGACGAAAAACTGTTTTTT
- - 13 TRBJ2-2 TRBV6-1 CASWRAGTGELFF TGTGCCAGCTGGAGGGCGGGCACCGGGGAGCTGTTTTTT
- - 13 TRBJ1-2 TRBV2 CASSVGQHYGYTF TGTGCCAGCAGTGTGGGGCAGCACTATGGCTACACCTTC
few TRBD2 16 TRBJ2-3 TRBV11-3 CASSPGTSESTDTQYF TGTGCCAGCAGCCCAGGGACTAGCGAATCCACAGATACGCAGTATTTT
- - 16 TRBJ1-2 TRBV23-1 CASSQPQLRERGGYTF TGCGCCAGCAGTCAGCCACAACTACGGGAAAGAGGTGGCTACACCTTC
once - 16 TRBJ1-2 TRBV5-4 CASSHPTRDTRKGYTF TGTGCCAGCAGCCACCCGACCAGGGACACTCGGAAGGGCTACACCTTC
- TRBD1 15 TRBJ1-1 TRBV6-5 CASRPQQGWNTEAFF TGTGCCAGCAGACCTCAACAGGGGTGGAACACTGAAGCTTTCTTT
few TRBD1 17 TRBJ2-4 TRBV5-5 CASSYPGGASTPNIQYF TGTGCCAGCAGCTACCCAGGGGGCGCAAGTACCCCGAACATTCAGTACTTC
- - 13 TRBJ2-6 TRBV6-1 CASSASGANVLTF TGTGCCAGCTCTGCGAGTGGGGCCAACGTCCTGACTTTC
- - 13 TRBJ2-3 TRBV11-3 CASSLESSDTQYF TGTGCCAGCAGCTTAGAGAGCTCAGATACGCAGTATTTT
- - 12 TRBJ1-2 TRBV28 CASSETGGGYTF TGTGCCAGCAGTGAGACTGGTGGCGGCTACACCTTC
once - 11 TRBJ2-1 TRBV6-5 CASRYLDEQFF TGTGCCAGCAGATACCTCGATGAGCAGTTCTTC
few TRBD2 16 TRBJ2-3 TRBV5-1 CASSPILAGHTDTQYF TGCGCCAGCAGCCCCATACTAGCGGGACACACAGATACGCAGTATTTT
few TRBD1 15 TRBJ2-7 TRBV7-9 CASSGRGQGAYEQYF TGTGCCAGCAGCGGTCGCGGACAGGGCGCCTACGAGCAGTACTTC
- TRBD2 17 TRBJ2-3 TRBV19 CASSAGLGAFDTDTQYF TGTGCCAGTAGTGCGGGACTAGGGGCTTTCGACACAGATACGCAGTATTTT
- TRBD2 16 TRBJ2-2 TRBV9 CASSARLAGGVGELFF TGTGCCAGCAGCGCCCGACTAGCGGGGGGAGTTGGGGAGCTGTTTTTT
- TRBD1 15 TRBJ2-5 TRBV4-1 CASSQDRGRIETQYF TGCGCCAGCAGCCAAGACAGGGGGCGGATAGAGACCCAGTACTTC
- TRBD1 16 TRBJ1-1 TRBV2 CASRSPDRGMNTEAFF TGTGCCAGCAGATCTCCGGACAGGGGAATGAACACTGAAGCTTTCTTT
once - 15 TRBJ2-3 TRBV7-2 CASSLDWASTDTQYF TGTGCCAGCAGCTTAGATTGGGCGAGCACAGATACGCAGTATTTT
- - 14 TRBJ1-2 TRBV4-3 CASSQVSFADGYTF TGCGCCAGCAGCCAAGTTTCTTTTGCGGATGGCTACACCTTC
- - 15 TRBJ2-2 TRBV7-9 CASSFSGPGTGELFF TGTGCCAGCAGCTTTTCAGGGCCGGGCACCGGGGAGCTGTTTTTT
- - 15 TRBJ2-7 TRBV5-1 CASSPRLGVGYEQYF TGCGCCAGCAGCCCCCGGTTAGGGGTTGGCTACGAGCAGTACTTC